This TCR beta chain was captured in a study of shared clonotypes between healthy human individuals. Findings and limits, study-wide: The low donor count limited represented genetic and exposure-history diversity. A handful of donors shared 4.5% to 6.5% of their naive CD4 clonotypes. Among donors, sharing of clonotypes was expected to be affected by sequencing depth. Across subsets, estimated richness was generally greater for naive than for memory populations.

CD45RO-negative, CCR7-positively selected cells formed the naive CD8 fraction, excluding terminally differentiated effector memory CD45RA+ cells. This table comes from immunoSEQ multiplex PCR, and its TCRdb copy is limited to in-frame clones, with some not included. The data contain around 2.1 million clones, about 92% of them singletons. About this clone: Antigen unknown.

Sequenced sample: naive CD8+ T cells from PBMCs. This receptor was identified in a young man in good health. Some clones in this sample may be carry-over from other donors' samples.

The CDR3 DNA reads TGTGCCAGCAGTGCGGTTAGGGGGCCCTACAATGAGCAGTTCTTC. This gives the protein CASSAVRGPYNEQFF. The chain couples TRBV9 to TRBJ2-1, with 7 bases aligning to TRBD1. With 5 bases clipped from V and 2 bases from J, the junction kept 7 bases outside the gene matches. Germline values: CDR1 SGDLS, CDR2 YYNGEE. The CDR3 is 15 residues long.